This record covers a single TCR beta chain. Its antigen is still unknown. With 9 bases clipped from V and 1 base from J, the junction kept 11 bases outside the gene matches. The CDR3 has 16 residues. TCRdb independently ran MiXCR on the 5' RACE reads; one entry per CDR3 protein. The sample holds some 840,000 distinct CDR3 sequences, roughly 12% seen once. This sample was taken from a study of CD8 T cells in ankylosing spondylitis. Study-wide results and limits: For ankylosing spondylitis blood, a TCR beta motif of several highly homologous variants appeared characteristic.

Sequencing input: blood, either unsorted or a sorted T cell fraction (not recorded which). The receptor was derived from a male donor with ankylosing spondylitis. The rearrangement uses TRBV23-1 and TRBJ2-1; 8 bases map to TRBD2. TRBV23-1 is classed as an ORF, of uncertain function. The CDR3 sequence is CARVFLAGRSYNEQFF. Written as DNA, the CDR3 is TGCGCCAGGGTCTTCTTAGCGGGAAGGTCCTACAATGAGCAGTTCTTC.